This is a list of T cell receptor beta chains from one sample in a study of T cell responses to AZD1222 COVID-19 vaccine. The assay was immunoSEQ multiplex PCR, and TCRdb's table has in-frame clones only and misses some. The sample consists of around 200,000 clones, about 86% of them appearing once. This specimen was peripheral blood, taken on day 0 of AZD1222 vaccination. Receptors were obtained from an adult in good health. CDR3s include the opening cysteine and the closing phenylalanine or tryptophan. Each record gives: V gene, D gene, clone size, J gene, CDR3 protein, CDR3 DNA. A D gene is named only where the DNA matches it firmly. Clone size is stated in some rows and not others, as once, few, many or a class when expanded.

V gene: TRBV7-2; D gene: TRBD1; clone size: -; J gene: TRBJ1-4; CDR3 protein: CASSQTGGLGTNEKLFF; CDR3 DNA: TGTGCCAGCAGCCAGACAGGGGGACTTGGAACTAATGAAAAACTGTTTTTT
V gene: TRBV27; D gene: -; clone size: once; J gene: TRBJ1-2; CDR3 protein: CASSFQVNYGYTF; CDR3 DNA: TGTGCCAGCAGTTTCCAGGTTAACTATGGCTACACCTTC
V gene: TRBV4-1; D gene: -; clone size: -; J gene: TRBJ1-4; CDR3 protein: CASSQDRVATNEKLFF; CDR3 DNA: TGCGCCAGCAGCCAAGATCGAGTTGCAACTAATGAAAAACTGTTTTTT
V gene: TRBV7-9; D gene: -; clone size: -; J gene: TRBJ2-1; CDR3 protein: CASSQGRFF; CDR3 DNA: TGTGCCAGCAGCCAAGGCCGGTTCTTC
V gene: TRBV6-5; D gene: -; clone size: -; J gene: TRBJ1-1; CDR3 protein: CASRTGLVNTEAFF; CDR3 DNA: TGTGCCAGCAGAACCGGGCTCGTGAACACTGAAGCTTTCTTT
V gene: TRBV3-1/TRBV3-2; D gene: -; clone size: -; J gene: TRBJ2-7; CDR3 protein: CASSQDLVAAGGYEQYF; CDR3 DNA: TGTGCCAGCAGCCAAGATCTGGTGGCAGCAGGGGGGTACGAGCAGTACTTC
V gene: TRBV7-8; D gene: TRBD1; clone size: once; J gene: TRBJ1-3; CDR3 protein: CASRTDRGTGNTIYF; CDR3 DNA: TGTGCCAGCAGAACCGACAGGGGCACTGGAAACACCATATATTTT
V gene: TRBV7-9; D gene: TRBD1; clone size: once; J gene: TRBJ1-2; CDR3 protein: CASSSRDRPGYTF; CDR3 DNA: TGTGCCAGCAGCTCCCGGGACAGACCCGGGTACACCTTC
V gene: TRBV30; D gene: TRBD1; clone size: -; J gene: TRBJ2-2; CDR3 protein: CAWNIGTGSTGELFF; CDR3 DNA: TGTGCCTGGAATATTGGGACAGGGTCCACCGGGGAGCTGTTTTTT
V gene: TRBV28; D gene: -; clone size: -; J gene: TRBJ2-7; CDR3 protein: CASSLSDYEQYF; CDR3 DNA: TGTGCCAGCAGTTTATCCGACTACGAGCAGTACTTC
V gene: TRBV9; D gene: TRBD2; clone size: -; J gene: TRBJ2-1; CDR3 protein: CASSVGGTSGALYNEQFF; CDR3 DNA: TGTGCCAGCAGCGTAGGGGGGACTAGCGGGGCCCTATACAATGAGCAGTTCTTC
V gene: TRBV12-3/TRBV12-4; D gene: -; clone size: -; J gene: TRBJ2-1; CDR3 protein: CASSGGREQFF; CDR3 DNA: TGTGCCAGCAGTGGGGGTCGTGAGCAGTTCTTC
V gene: TRBV6-5; D gene: -; clone size: once; J gene: TRBJ2-2; CDR3 protein: CASSYGQGVIGELFF; CDR3 DNA: TGTGCCAGCAGTTACGGGCAGGGAGTCATCGGGGAGCTGTTTTTT
V gene: TRBV12-3/TRBV12-4; D gene: -; clone size: few; J gene: TRBJ2-7; CDR3 protein: CASSPRGYEQYF; CDR3 DNA: TGTGCCAGCAGTCCCCGGGGCTACGAGCAGTACTTC
V gene: TRBV5-5; D gene: TRBD2; clone size: -; J gene: TRBJ2-3; CDR3 protein: CASSPVLAGFGTDTQYF; CDR3 DNA: TGTGCCAGCAGCCCAGTACTAGCGGGGTTTGGCACAGATACGCAGTATTTT
V gene: TRBV9; D gene: -; clone size: -; J gene: TRBJ1-3; CDR3 protein: CASAEGGATSGNTIYF; CDR3 DNA: TGTGCCAGTGCGGAGGGAGGCGCAACCTCTGGAAACACCATATATTTT
V gene: TRBV29-1; D gene: -; clone size: -; J gene: TRBJ1-4; CDR3 protein: CSVEGGGTEKLFF; CDR3 DNA: TGCAGCGTTGAAGGAGGGGGGACGGAAAAACTGTTTTTT
V gene: TRBV11-2; D gene: -; clone size: -; J gene: TRBJ2-7; CDR3 protein: CASSLGGSYEQYF; CDR3 DNA: TGTGCCAGCAGCTTGGGCGGCTCCTACGAGCAGTACTTC
V gene: TRBV29-1; D gene: -; clone size: once; J gene: TRBJ1-1; CDR3 protein: CSVEDPEAMNTEAFF; CDR3 DNA: TGCAGCGTTGAAGATCCAGAGGCCATGAACACTGAAGCTTTCTTT
V gene: TRBV14; D gene: -; clone size: few; J gene: TRBJ2-7; CDR3 protein: CASSQVEKQYF; CDR3 DNA: TGTGCCAGCAGCCAAGTCGAGAAGCAGTACTTC
V gene: TRBV11-2; D gene: -; clone size: -; J gene: TRBJ2-3; CDR3 protein: CASSFGDTQYF; CDR3 DNA: TGTGCCAGCAGCTTTGGGGATACGCAGTATTTT
V gene: TRBV19; D gene: -; clone size: -; J gene: TRBJ2-5; CDR3 protein: CASTTRSPGETQYF; CDR3 DNA: TGTGCCAGTACCACCCGGAGCCCCGGAGAGACCCAGTACTTC
V gene: TRBV7-9; D gene: -; clone size: -; J gene: TRBJ1-1; CDR3 protein: CASSLEGGGVAEAFF; CDR3 DNA: TGTGCCAGCAGCTTAGAGGGAGGGGGGGTTGCCGAAGCTTTCTTT
V gene: TRBV28; D gene: -; clone size: -; J gene: TRBJ1-2; CDR3 protein: CASSLGQNYGYTF; CDR3 DNA: TGTGCCAGCAGTTTAGGACAGAACTATGGCTACACCTTC
V gene: TRBV4-1; D gene: -; clone size: few; J gene: TRBJ2-7; CDR3 protein: CASSLRGAGTYEQYF; CDR3 DNA: TGCGCCAGCAGCTTAAGGGGCGCCGGCACCTACGAGCAGTACTTC
V gene: TRBV29-1; D gene: -; clone size: -; J gene: TRBJ2-3; CDR3 protein: CSVEDRRSSTDTQYF; CDR3 DNA: TGCAGCGTTGAAGATCGCCGTTCCAGCACAGATACGCAGTATTTT
V gene: TRBV30; D gene: -; clone size: -; J gene: TRBJ1-1; CDR3 protein: CAWSVPPGITEAFF; CDR3 DNA: TGTGCCTGGAGTGTGCCCCCGGGGATCACTGAAGCTTTCTTT
V gene: TRBV29-1; D gene: TRBD1; clone size: -; J gene: TRBJ2-2; CDR3 protein: CSVGQGNTGELFF; CDR3 DNA: TGCAGCGTGGGACAGGGAAACACCGGGGAGCTGTTTTTT
V gene: TRBV19; D gene: TRBD1; clone size: -; J gene: TRBJ2-6; CDR3 protein: CASRNPGQGGSGANVLTF; CDR3 DNA: TGTGCCAGTAGAAATCCGGGACAGGGGGGATCTGGGGCCAACGTCCTGACTTTC
V gene: TRBV7-9; D gene: -; clone size: once; J gene: TRBJ1-5; CDR3 protein: CASSSTGWGRNQPQHF; CDR3 DNA: TGTGCCAGCAGCTCCACGGGGTGGGGGCGCAATCAGCCCCAGCATTTT
V gene: TRBV9; D gene: -; clone size: -; J gene: TRBJ1-4; CDR3 protein: CASSVGGVGGEKLFF; CDR3 DNA: TGTGCCAGCAGCGTAGGGGGGGTTGGCGGTGAAAAACTGTTTTTT
V gene: TRBV6-5; D gene: -; clone size: -; J gene: TRBJ1-2; CDR3 protein: CASRVQDFSNYGYTF; CDR3 DNA: TGTGCCAGCCGGGTCCAGGACTTTTCTAACTATGGCTACACCTTC
V gene: TRBV29-1; D gene: -; clone size: once; J gene: TRBJ2-5; CDR3 protein: CSVETRALGTQYF; CDR3 DNA: TGCAGCGTTGAGACGCGAGCCCTAGGGACCCAGTACTTC
V gene: TRBV12-3/TRBV12-4; D gene: TRBD1; clone size: -; J gene: TRBJ1-4; CDR3 protein: CASQQGGEKLFF; CDR3 DNA: TGTGCCAGTCAACAGGGGGGCGAAAAACTGTTTTTT
V gene: TRBV12-5; D gene: TRBD1; clone size: few; J gene: TRBJ1-1; CDR3 protein: CASDLGQGAYTEAFF; CDR3 DNA: TGTGCTAGTGACCTAGGACAGGGGGCCTACACTGAAGCTTTCTTT
V gene: TRBV2; D gene: TRBD1; clone size: -; J gene: TRBJ2-5; CDR3 protein: CASSRDRAVGETQYF; CDR3 DNA: TGTGCCAGCAGTCGGGACAGGGCCGTGGGAGAGACCCAGTACTTC
V gene: TRBV13; D gene: -; clone size: -; J gene: TRBJ1-1; CDR3 protein: CASSLGNGFEAFF; CDR3 DNA: TGTGCCAGCAGCTTAGGAAACGGGTTTGAAGCTTTCTTT
V gene: TRBV7-2; D gene: TRBD2; clone size: -; J gene: TRBJ2-1; CDR3 protein: CASSLVVAGGPGDEQFF; CDR3 DNA: TGTGCCAGCAGCTTAGTGGTAGCGGGAGGGCCAGGGGATGAGCAGTTCTTC
V gene: TRBV6-5; D gene: -; clone size: -; J gene: TRBJ1-4; CDR3 protein: CASNREGRGEKLFF; CDR3 DNA: TGTGCCAGCAACCGGGAAGGGCGGGGAGAAAAACTGTTTTTT
V gene: TRBV24-1; D gene: -; clone size: -; J gene: TRBJ2-5; CDR3 protein: CATSDLKTGLGETQYF; CDR3 DNA: TGTGCCACCAGTGATTTAAAAACAGGGTTGGGAGAGACCCAGTACTTC
V gene: TRBV27; D gene: TRBD2; clone size: once; J gene: TRBJ2-3; CDR3 protein: CASSLPRGREGGTDTQYF; CDR3 DNA: TGTGCCAGCAGTCTCCCCCGGGGGCGGGAGGGAGGCACAGATACGCAGTATTTT
V gene: TRBV15; D gene: -; clone size: -; J gene: TRBJ1-2; CDR3 protein: CATSRVNPGLGKGYTF; CDR3 DNA: TGTGCCACCAGCAGAGTTAACCCGGGACTTGGGAAGGGCTACACCTTC
V gene: TRBV14; D gene: -; clone size: -; J gene: TRBJ2-2; CDR3 protein: CASSQEFNGELFF; CDR3 DNA: TGTGCCAGCAGCCAAGAGTTCAACGGGGAGCTGTTTTTT
V gene: TRBV4-2; D gene: -; clone size: -; J gene: TRBJ2-2; CDR3 protein: CASSQDRGTNTGELFF; CDR3 DNA: TGTGCCAGCAGCCAAGACAGGGGAACGAACACCGGGGAGCTGTTTTTT
V gene: TRBV14; D gene: TRBD2; clone size: -; J gene: TRBJ2-4; CDR3 protein: CASSQGLAVAKNIQYF; CDR3 DNA: TGTGCCAGCAGCCAAGGACTAGCGGTAGCCAAAAACATTCAGTACTTC
V gene: TRBV19; D gene: -; clone size: -; J gene: TRBJ2-5; CDR3 protein: CASSNPRRGRDQETQYF; CDR3 DNA: TGTGCCAGTAGTAACCCCCGGAGGGGCCGCGACCAAGAGACCCAGTACTTC
V gene: TRBV27; D gene: TRBD2; clone size: -; J gene: TRBJ2-1; CDR3 protein: CASSYYSPLAGGTSSYNEQFF; CDR3 DNA: TGTGCCAGCAGTTATTATTCTCCCTTAGCGGGAGGGACCAGCTCCTACAATGAGCAGTTCTTC